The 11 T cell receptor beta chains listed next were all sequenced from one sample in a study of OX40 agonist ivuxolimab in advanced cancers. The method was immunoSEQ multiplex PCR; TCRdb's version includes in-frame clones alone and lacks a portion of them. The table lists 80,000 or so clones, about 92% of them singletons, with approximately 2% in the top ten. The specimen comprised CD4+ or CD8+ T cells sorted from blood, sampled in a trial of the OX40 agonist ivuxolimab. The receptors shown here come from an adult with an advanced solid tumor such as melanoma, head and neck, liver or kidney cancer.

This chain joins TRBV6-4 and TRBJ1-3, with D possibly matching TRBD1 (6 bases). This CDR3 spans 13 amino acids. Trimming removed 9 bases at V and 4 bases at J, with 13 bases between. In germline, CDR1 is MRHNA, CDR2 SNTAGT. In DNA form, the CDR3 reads TGTGCCAGGCCTTCTGGACAGGGAAACACCATATATTTT. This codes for CARPSGQGNTIYF.

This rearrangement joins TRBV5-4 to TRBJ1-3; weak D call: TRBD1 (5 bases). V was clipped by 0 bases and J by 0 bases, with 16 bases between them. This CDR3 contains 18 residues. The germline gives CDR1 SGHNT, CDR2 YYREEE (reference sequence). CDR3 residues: CASSLGGRRGVSGNTIYF. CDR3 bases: TGTGCCAGCAGCTTGGGAGGACGGCGGGGGGTCTCTGGAAACACCATATATTTT.

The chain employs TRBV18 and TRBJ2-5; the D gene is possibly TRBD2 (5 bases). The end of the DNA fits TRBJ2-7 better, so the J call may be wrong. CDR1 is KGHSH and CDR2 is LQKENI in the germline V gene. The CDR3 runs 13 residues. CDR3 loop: CASSPPGYYEQYF. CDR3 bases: TGTGCCAGCTCACCCCCGGGATACTACGAGCAGTACTTC.

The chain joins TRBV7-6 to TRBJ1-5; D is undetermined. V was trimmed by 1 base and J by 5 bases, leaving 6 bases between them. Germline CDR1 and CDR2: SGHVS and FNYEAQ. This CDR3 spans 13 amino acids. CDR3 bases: TGTGCCAGCAGCTTAGACCCTGATCAGCCCCAGCATTTT. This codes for CASSLDPDQPQHF.

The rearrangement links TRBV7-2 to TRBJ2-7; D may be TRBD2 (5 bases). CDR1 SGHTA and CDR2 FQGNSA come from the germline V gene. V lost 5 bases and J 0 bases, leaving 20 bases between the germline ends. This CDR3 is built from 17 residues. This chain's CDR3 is CASSRPRGGAFSYEQYF. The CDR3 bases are TGTGCCAGCAGCCGCCCTCGCGGAGGCGCCTTCTCCTACGAGCAGTACTTC.

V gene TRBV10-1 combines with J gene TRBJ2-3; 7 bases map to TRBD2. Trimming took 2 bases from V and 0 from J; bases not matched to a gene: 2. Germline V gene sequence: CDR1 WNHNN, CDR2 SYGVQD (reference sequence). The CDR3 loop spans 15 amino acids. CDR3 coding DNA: TGCGCCAGCAGTGAGAGCGGGACTAGCACAGATACGCAGTATTTT. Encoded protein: CASSESGTSTDTQYF.

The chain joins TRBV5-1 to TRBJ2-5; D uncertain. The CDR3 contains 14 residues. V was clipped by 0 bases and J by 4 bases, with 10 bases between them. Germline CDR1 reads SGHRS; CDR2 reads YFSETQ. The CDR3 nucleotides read TGCGCCAGCAGCTTGGAAGGTCTGGGAGAGACCCAGTACTTC. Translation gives CASSLEGLGETQYF.

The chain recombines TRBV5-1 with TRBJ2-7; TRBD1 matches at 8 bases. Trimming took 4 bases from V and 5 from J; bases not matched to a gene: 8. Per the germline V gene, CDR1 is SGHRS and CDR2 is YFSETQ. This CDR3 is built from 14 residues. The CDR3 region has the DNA TGCGCCAGCAGCCCGACGGGACAGGATGACGAGCAGTACTTC. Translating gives CASSPTGQDDEQYF.

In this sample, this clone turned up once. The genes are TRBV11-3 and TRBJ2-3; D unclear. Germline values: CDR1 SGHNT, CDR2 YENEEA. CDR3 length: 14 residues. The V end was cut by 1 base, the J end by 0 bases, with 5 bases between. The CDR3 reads CASSLVSSTDTQYF. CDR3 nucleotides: TGTGCCAGCAGCTTAGTCAGTAGCACAGATACGCAGTATTTT.

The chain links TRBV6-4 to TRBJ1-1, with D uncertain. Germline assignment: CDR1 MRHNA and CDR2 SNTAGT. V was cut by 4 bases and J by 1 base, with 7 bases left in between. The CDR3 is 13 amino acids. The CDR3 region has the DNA TGTGCCAGCAGTGTTAGGGAGAACACTGAAGCTTTCTTT. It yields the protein CASSVRENTEAFF.

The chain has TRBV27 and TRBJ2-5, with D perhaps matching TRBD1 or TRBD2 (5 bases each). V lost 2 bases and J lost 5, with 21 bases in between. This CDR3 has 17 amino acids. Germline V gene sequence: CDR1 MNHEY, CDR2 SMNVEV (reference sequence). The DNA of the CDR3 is TGTGCCAGCAGTTTAAGGCCCCCAGGGACGTTTGGTGAGACCCAGTACTTC. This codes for CASSLRPPGTFGETQYF.